The rows below give T cell receptor beta chains drawn from one sample of a study of T cell responses to AZD1222 COVID-19 vaccine. Sequencing was performed with immunoSEQ multiplex PCR; in TCRdb, only in-frame clones are kept and a portion is missing. Here the sample spans tens of thousands of clones, approximately 90% being singletons. Source: peripheral blood, taken on day 0 of AZD1222 vaccination. The receptors were gathered from an adult in good health. The CDR3 runs from the conserved cysteine through the conserved F or W. The size of a clone is reported for some rows only, either as once, few or many, or as a class for expanded clones.

v_gene	j_gene	abundance	CDR3aa
TRBV18	TRBJ1-4	-	CASSPDRSPANEKLFF
TRBV11-1	TRBJ2-5	once	CASSLQTRETQYF
TRBV27	TRBJ2-1	-	CASKPEQGNEQFF
TRBV19	TRBJ1-6	-	CASSFSRDGSPLHF
TRBV4-1	TRBJ1-5	once	CASSQERVEDRENQPQHF
TRBV5-1	TRBJ1-1	-	CASSSLGTNTEAFF
TRBV5-4	TRBJ1-2	-	CASSLGGNYGYTF
TRBV5-1	TRBJ1-4	-	CASSVRQGAANEKLFF
TRBV19	TRBJ1-5	-	CASSYRENQPQHF
TRBV4-2	TRBJ1-4	-	CASTQTGGALNEKLFF
TRBV4-1	TRBJ2-6	-	CASSQVTSGSGANVLTF
TRBV2	TRBJ2-1	-	CASNEGQEEQFF
TRBV7-3	TRBJ2-1	-	CASSLTGQGAGNEQFF
TRBV5-1	TRBJ1-6	-	CASATGENSPLHF
TRBV25-1	TRBJ2-3	-	CASSVALAGYTDTQYF
TRBV4-1	TRBJ2-1	-	CASSQGRGAGGYNEQFF
TRBV6-5	TRBJ1-2	-	CASSPDRVGYTF
TRBV19	TRBJ1-1	once	CASSRAGRAATEAFF
TRBV2	TRBJ1-3	once	CASSPDRISGNTIYF
TRBV12-3/TRBV12-4	TRBJ2-2	-	CASSSENTGELFF
TRBV4-1	TRBJ2-7	-	CASSQAPGQGYEQYF
TRBV18	TRBJ2-6	-	CASSPARASGANVLTF
TRBV3-1/TRBV3-2	TRBJ1-6	-	CASSLGQNNSPLHF
TRBV9	TRBJ2-3	-	CASSVGGGSTDTQYF
TRBV29-1	TRBJ2-3	-	CSVETVGSGGSDTQYF
TRBV5-1	TRBJ2-7	few	CASSLGTTGNEQYF
TRBV30	TRBJ1-2	-	CAWSVQTTNYGYTF
TRBV7-8	TRBJ2-1	-	CASSLPKLAGGINEQFF
TRBV5-1	TRBJ1-5	-	CASSLEGQPNQPQHF
TRBV7-3	TRBJ1-1	-	CASSLDPDTEAFF
TRBV12-3/TRBV12-4	TRBJ2-7	-	CASSLRGYEQYF
TRBV5-1	TRBJ1-2	-	CASSLDGAYGYTF
TRBV2	TRBJ1-1	few	CASRREGNTEAFF
TRBV7-2	TRBJ1-2	-	CASSSRQGLNGYTF
TRBV14	TRBJ1-5	-	CASSQDYPREGQPQHF
TRBV5-1	TRBJ2-2	once	CASSLVGQNTGELFF
TRBV2	TRBJ2-5	-	CASMLAGQETQYF
TRBV5-1	TRBJ1-4	-	CASSLGGATNEKLFF
TRBV6-2/TRBV6-3	TRBJ2-5	-	CASSSQPGLAGAGETQYF
TRBV18	TRBJ1-1	-	CASSPGLGLGF
TRBV14	TRBJ1-5	-	CASRATGSDQPQHF
TRBV14	TRBJ1-6	few	CASSQGGYNSPLHF
TRBV5-1	TRBJ2-3	few	CASSLGNTGGGTDTQYF
TRBV9	TRBJ1-3	-	CASRPGRNSGNTIYF
TRBV5-1	TRBJ1-3	-	CASSMGSGGNTIYF
TRBV24-1	TRBJ1-6	-	CATSDPYGQGGNSPLHF
TRBV12-3/TRBV12-4	TRBJ2-1	-	CAIDSEVGQFF
TRBV6-2/TRBV6-3	TRBJ1-5	-	CASSQQNSNQPQHF
TRBV9	TRBJ1-5	-	CASSVGTQSNQPQHF
TRBV18	TRBJ1-1	-	CASSPAGTANTEAFF